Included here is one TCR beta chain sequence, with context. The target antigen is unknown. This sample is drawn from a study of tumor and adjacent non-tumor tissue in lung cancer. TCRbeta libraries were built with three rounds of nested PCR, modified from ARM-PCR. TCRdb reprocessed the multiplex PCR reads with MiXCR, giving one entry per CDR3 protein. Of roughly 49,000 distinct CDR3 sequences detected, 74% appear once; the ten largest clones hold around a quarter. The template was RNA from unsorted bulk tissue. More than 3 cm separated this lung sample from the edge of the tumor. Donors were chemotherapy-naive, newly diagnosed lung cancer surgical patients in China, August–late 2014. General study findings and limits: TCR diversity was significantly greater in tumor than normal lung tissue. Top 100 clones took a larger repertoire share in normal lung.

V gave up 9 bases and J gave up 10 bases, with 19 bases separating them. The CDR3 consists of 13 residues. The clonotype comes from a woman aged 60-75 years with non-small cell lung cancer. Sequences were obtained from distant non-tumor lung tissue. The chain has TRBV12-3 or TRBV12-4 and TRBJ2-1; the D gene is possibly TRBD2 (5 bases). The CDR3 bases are TGTGCCAGTTGTGTCGGACTCCTAAAGGAGCAGTTCTTC. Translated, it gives CASCVGLLKEQFF.